Following are 24 T cell receptor beta chains from one sample sequenced in a study of cytomegalovirus exposure and HLA in healthy donors (TCRdb year 2017). Library prep was done by the immunoSEQ multiplex PCR assay. For the multiplex PCR, a mixture combining 60 forward primers for TCR Vbeta segments and 13 reverse primers for TCR Jbeta segments was used. TCRdb holds this immuneACCESS table with in-frame rearrangements only. Some clones are missing; in checked studies, unresolved V genes explain under half, and the rest has no known cause. The sample table records roughly 71,000 clones. The top ten clonotypes cover about 5% of the sample. The sample was PBMCs. These receptors came from a woman in her thirties or forties in good health and CMV-seropositive.

The CDR3 nucleotides read TGCGCCAGCAGCCAAGAAGGGTGGGCGGGGGGACGCACAGATACGCAGTATTTT. This sequence encodes CASSQEGWAGGRTDTQYF. The chain employs TRBV4-3 and TRBJ2-3; 8 bases line up with TRBD2. CDR1 is LGHNA and CDR2 is YSLEER in the germline V gene. The V segment lost 0 bases and the J segment 1 base; nucleotides outside the gene matches: 9. CDR3 length: 18 residues.

The chain couples TRBV5-8 to TRBJ2-3, with 9 bases fitting TRBD2. The CDR3 consists of 17 residues. V shed 4 bases and J 2 bases; nucleotides not matched to a gene: 11. The germline gives CDR1 SGHTS, CDR2 YDEGEE. The CDR3 here is CASSRMISGGITDTQYF. The CDR3 nucleotides read TGTGCCAGCAGCCGGATGATTAGCGGGGGAATCACAGATACGCAGTATTTT. The full variable domain, completed using reference TRBV5-8 and TRBJ2-3, is EAGVTQSPTHLIKTRGQQATLRCSPISGHTSVYWYQQALGLGLQFLLWYDEGEERNRGNFPPRFSGRQFPNYSSELNVNALELEDSALYLCASSRMISGGITDTQYFGPGTRLTVL.

The genes are TRBV7-2 and TRBJ2-5; D gene unclear. TRBJ2-7 matches the DNA end more closely, so the J call is doubtful. The CDR3 runs to 13 residues. Germline V gene lookup returns CDR1 SGHTA and CDR2 FQGNSA. CDR3 residues: CASRDTYSYEQYF. Here the CDR3 DNA reads TGTGCCAGCAGAGACACCTACTCCTACGAGCAGTACTTC.

The chain uses TRBV7-3 and TRBJ1-1, with a tentative D call TRBD1 (5 bases). The CDR3 sequence is 14 residues long. The V gene lost 4 bases and the J gene lost 4 bases, with 13 bases spanning the gap. CDR1 is SGHTA and CDR2 is FQGTGA in the germline V gene. Here the CDR3 reads CASSSGRGATEAFF. The DNA for the CDR3 is TGTGCCAGCAGCTCCGGAAGGGGCGCCACTGAAGCTTTCTTT.

The genes are TRBV18 and TRBJ1-1, with D possibly matching TRBD1 (5 bases). Germline CDR1 is KGHSH and CDR2 is LQKENI. V was clipped by 3 bases and J by 3 bases, with 11 bases between them. This CDR3 is built from 14 residues. The CDR3 region is CASSPLRGDTEAFF. In DNA form, the CDR3 reads TGTGCCAGCTCACCTCTGCGGGGGGACACTGAAGCTTTCTTT.

This chain links TRBV4-3 with TRBJ1-2; TRBD1 aligns across 10 bases. J lost 4 bases, V lost 1 base, and 9 bases had no gene match. The CDR3 is made up of 17 amino acids. Germline V gene lookup returns CDR1 LGHNA and CDR2 YSLEER. The CDR3 here is CASSQGTGGYRFYGYTF. Here the CDR3 DNA reads TGCGCCAGCAGCCAAGGGACAGGGGGATATCGTTTCTATGGCTACACCTTC.

The chain links TRBV29-1 to TRBJ2-7, with TRBD1 as a possible D gene (6 bases). Germline V lookup: CDR1 SQVTM, CDR2 ANQGSEA. V lost 6 bases, J lost 3 bases, and 15 bases lay in between. The CDR3 sequence is 13 residues long. CDR3 DNA sequence: TGCAGCGTAAGGACAGACACCTTCTACGAGCAGTACTTC. The encoded protein is CSVRTDTFYEQYF.

The V gene is TRBV6-5, the J gene TRBJ2-1; D ambiguous. Germline-derived CDR1 and CDR2 are MNHEY and SVGAGI. This CDR3 is built from 14 residues. Trimming removed 0 bases from V and 6 bases from J, with 9 bases in between. In nucleotides, the CDR3 is TGTGCCAGCAGTTACTCGGCCCAGTTCAATGAGCAGTTCTTC. This codes for CASSYSAQFNEQFF.

The chain recombines TRBV28 with TRBJ2-3; TRBD1 matches at 7 bases. The CDR3 consists of 14 residues. CDR1 and CDR2 (germline): MDHEN, SYDVKM. With V trimmed by 6 bases and J by 4 bases, 7 bases remained unmatched. CDR3: CASSLTGSSDTQYF. For the CDR3, the DNA is TGTGCCAGCAGCTTGACAGGGTCCTCAGATACGCAGTATTTT.

The chain links TRBV6-5 to TRBJ2-3; TRBD2 matches 7 bases. CDR3 length: 13 residues. V trimming: 5 bases; J trimming: 11 bases; junction bases outside the gene matches: 10. Germline V CDR1 and CDR2: MNHEY, SVGAGI. DNA for the CDR3: TGTGCCAGCAGTCCCAGCGGACTAGAGGGGCAGTATTTT. Translation: CASSPSGLEGQYF.

V and J are TRBV11-2 and TRBJ2-5; the match to TRBD2 covers 15 bases. The germline V gene has CDR1 SGHAT and CDR2 FQNNGV. The CDR3 contains 17 residues. Losses at the gene ends were 5 bases for V and 4 bases for J; bases not matched to a gene: 8. CDR3 bases: TGTGCCAGCAGCCCGGGGCCGGGACTAGCGGGAGGAGAGACCCAGTACTTC. Translated: CASSPGPGLAGGETQYF.

The rearrangement links TRBV5-4 to TRBJ2-6, with no clear D. V was clipped by 0 bases and J by 0 bases, with 4 bases between them. This CDR3 spans 15 amino acids. The V gene's germline CDR1 is SGHNT and CDR2 YYREEE (reference sequence). The CDR3 sequence: CASSLDGSGANVLTF. The CDR3 region has the DNA TGTGCCAGCAGCTTGGACGGCTCTGGGGCCAACGTCCTGACTTTC.

This chain links TRBV4-1 with TRBJ2-2; D is uncertain. The germline V gene encodes CDR1 MGHRA and CDR2 YSYEKL. The germline V and J ends were trimmed by 7 bases and 5 bases, with 14 bases remaining between them. This CDR3 comprises 14 residues. The CDR3 spells CASNSRLETGELFF. CDR3 sequence (DNA): TGCGCCAGCAATTCGAGGTTGGAGACCGGGGAGCTGTTTTTT.

V usage is TRBV19 and J usage is TRBJ1-2, with 7 positions matching TRBD1. Trimming removed 2 bases from V and 7 bases from J; junction bases left unmatched: 7. From germline, CDR1 is LNHDA and CDR2 SQIVND (reference sequence). This CDR3 has 14 residues. The CDR3 region is CASSIKTGLGGYTF. The CDR3 bases are TGTGCCAGTAGTATAAAGACAGGGCTGGGTGGCTACACCTTC.

The V and J genes are TRBV6-5 and TRBJ2-1, with D possibly TRBD1 on 6 matching bases. Trimming left V 5 bases short and J 8 bases short, with 13 bases between. The CDR3 contains 13 residues. Germline loops: CDR1 MNHEY, CDR2 SVGAGI. The CDR3 loop reads CASSRKQGDEQFF. The CDR3 DNA follows: TGTGCCAGCAGTCGCAAACAGGGCGATGAGCAGTTCTTC.

The chain couples TRBV4-2 to TRBJ2-3, with 8 bases aligning to TRBD2. With V trimmed by 1 base and J by 4 bases, 10 bases remained unmatched. CDR1 is LGHNA, CDR2 YNFKEQ, per germline. This CDR3 region has 17 residues. In DNA form, the CDR3 reads TGTGCCAGCAGCCAAGTATACGGCGGGGGGAGGGCAGATACGCAGTATTTT. This gives the protein CASSQVYGGGRADTQYF.

This sequence joins TRBV6-6 and TRBJ1-4; the D is unclear. Per germline, CDR1 MNHNY and CDR2 SVGAGI (reference sequence). V lost 10 bases, J lost 2 bases, and 11 bases lay in between. The CDR3 runs to 13 residues. The CDR3: CATSGSTNEKLFF. DNA for the CDR3: TGTGCCACCTCCGGGAGCACTAATGAAAAACTGTTTTTT.

The chain couples TRBV29-1 to TRBJ1-1; D ambiguous. This CDR3 is 13 amino acids long. Germline loops: CDR1 SQVTM, CDR2 ANQGSEA. Deletions cut 6 bases from V and 0 bases from J, with 11 bases between. In DNA, the CDR3 is TGCAGCGTCGCGAGAGTTATGAACACTGAAGCTTTCTTT. This gives the protein CSVARVMNTEAFF. The variable domain in full, completed from reference TRBV29-1 and TRBJ1-1, reads SAVISQKPSRDICQRGTSLTIQCQVDSQVTMMFWYRQQPGQSLTLIATANQGSEATYESGFVIDKFPISRPNLTFSTLTVSNMSPEDSSIYLCSVARVMNTEAFFGQGTRLTVV.

This chain links TRBV4-1 with TRBJ2-2; TRBD2 matches 11 bases. The CDR3 consists of 19 residues. V was pared by 1 base and J by 5 bases, with 12 bases of the junction left unmatched. CDR1 is MGHRA and CDR2 is YSYEKL in the germline V gene. CDR3 region: CASSQGLTSGGGRTGELFF. The CDR3, as DNA: TGCGCCAGCAGCCAAGGCTTAACTAGCGGGGGTGGCCGGACCGGGGAGCTGTTTTTT.

This chain links TRBV9 with TRBJ1-2, with TRBD1 matching 8 bases. The germline V gene has CDR1 SGDLS and CDR2 YYNGEE. The trim removed 0 bases at V and 0 bases at J, leaving 10 bases unmatched. CDR3 size: 18 residues. The DNA of the CDR3 is TGTGCCAGCAGCGTAGCTCTGCAGGGGGCTACCACTAACTATGGCTACACCTTC. This codes for CASSVALQGATTNYGYTF.

This chain joins TRBV29-1 and TRBJ1-1, with unresolved D. Germline-derived CDR1 and CDR2 are SQVTM and ANQGSEA. Trimming took off 4 bases at V and 4 bases at J, with 7 bases between the two ends. This CDR3 has 11 amino acids. The CDR3 region is CSVGHVTEAFF. In DNA form, the CDR3 reads TGCAGCGTTGGACACGTCACTGAAGCTTTCTTT.

V is TRBV7-9 and J is TRBJ1-4; the D gene is possibly TRBD1 (6 bases). This CDR3 spans 17 amino acids. CDR1 and CDR2 (germline): SEHNR, FQNEAQ (reference sequence). V lost 4 bases to trimming and J lost 3 bases, with 18 bases between them. The CDR3 spells CASSSGQFGFPNEKLFF. The CDR3 coding sequence is TGTGCCAGCAGCTCCGGACAGTTCGGCTTCCCTAATGAAAAACTGTTTTTT.

The V call is TRBV7-9, the J call TRBJ1-2; TRBD1 might be the D (5 bases). V gave up 5 bases and J gave up 5 bases, with 18 bases separating them. The CDR3 covers 15 residues. Germline loops: CDR1 SEHNR, CDR2 FQNEAQ (reference sequence). The CDR3 region has the DNA TGTGCCAGCAGCCTTGCCCAGGGTCTATCATATGGCTACACCTTC. It codes for CASSLAQGLSYGYTF.

The chain links TRBV5-1 to TRBJ2-5; maybe TRBD1 (6 bases). Deletions cut 4 bases from V and 5 bases from J, with 15 bases between. The CDR3 is made up of 14 amino acids. Germline V gene lookup returns CDR1 SGHRS and CDR2 YFSETQ. The CDR3 loop is CASSTKVGAETQYF. DNA of the CDR3: TGCGCCAGCAGCACCAAGGTGGGGGCCGAGACCCAGTACTTC.